This TCR beta chain originates from a study of beta chain features in type 1 diabetes. Study-wide results and limits: Cells expressing TCR highly could be over-represented by cDNA sequencing. Shorter TCRB CDR3s, moderately but significantly so, were found in Type 1 diabetes patients in all four CD4+ subsets.

The study reverse transcribed the entire isolated RNA, so it sequenced expressed TCRB transcripts. Some 3.3 million reads per sample on average were obtained from naive, central memory and regulatory T cell samples. The protocol was immunoSEQ multiplex PCR, while the TCRdb copy is restricted to in-frame clones and leaves out a portion. The sample comprises around 150,000 clones, around 8.4% of which are singletons, and around 0.56% rests with the top ten. Germline V lookup: CDR1 MNHEY, CDR2 SVGAGI. The CDR3 loop spans 16 amino acids. Trimming cost V 0 bases and J 1 base, with 12 bases left between them. For this clone: Its antigen is currently unknown.

This TCR derives from a woman in her late teens or twenties with type 1 diabetes. J is TRBJ2-5 and V is TRBV6-5; D is unclear. Material: central memory CD4+ T cells from blood. This CDR3 reads CASSYSKAVGQETQYF. DNA for the CDR3: TGTGCCAGCAGTTACTCGAAGGCGGTGGGCCAAGAGACCCAGTACTTC.